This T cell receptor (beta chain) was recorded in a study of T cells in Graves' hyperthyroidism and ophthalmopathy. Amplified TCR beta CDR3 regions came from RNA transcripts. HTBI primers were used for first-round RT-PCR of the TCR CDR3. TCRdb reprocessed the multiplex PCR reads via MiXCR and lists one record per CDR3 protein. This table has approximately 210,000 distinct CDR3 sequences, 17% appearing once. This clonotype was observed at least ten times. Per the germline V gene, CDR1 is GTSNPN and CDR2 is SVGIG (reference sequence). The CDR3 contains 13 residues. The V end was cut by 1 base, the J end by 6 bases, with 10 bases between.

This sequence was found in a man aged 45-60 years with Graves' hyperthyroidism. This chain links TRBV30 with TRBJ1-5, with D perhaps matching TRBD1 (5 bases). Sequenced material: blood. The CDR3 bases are TGTGCCTGGAGTGAGCAGGGAGGTCAGCCCCAGCATTTT. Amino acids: CAWSEQGGQPQHF. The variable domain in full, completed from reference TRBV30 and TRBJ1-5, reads SQTIHQWPATLVQPVGSPLSLECTVEGTSNPNLYWYRQAAGRGLQLLFYSVGIGQISSEVPQNLSASRPQDRQFILSSKKLLLSDSGFYLCAWSEQGGQPQHFGDGTRLSIL.